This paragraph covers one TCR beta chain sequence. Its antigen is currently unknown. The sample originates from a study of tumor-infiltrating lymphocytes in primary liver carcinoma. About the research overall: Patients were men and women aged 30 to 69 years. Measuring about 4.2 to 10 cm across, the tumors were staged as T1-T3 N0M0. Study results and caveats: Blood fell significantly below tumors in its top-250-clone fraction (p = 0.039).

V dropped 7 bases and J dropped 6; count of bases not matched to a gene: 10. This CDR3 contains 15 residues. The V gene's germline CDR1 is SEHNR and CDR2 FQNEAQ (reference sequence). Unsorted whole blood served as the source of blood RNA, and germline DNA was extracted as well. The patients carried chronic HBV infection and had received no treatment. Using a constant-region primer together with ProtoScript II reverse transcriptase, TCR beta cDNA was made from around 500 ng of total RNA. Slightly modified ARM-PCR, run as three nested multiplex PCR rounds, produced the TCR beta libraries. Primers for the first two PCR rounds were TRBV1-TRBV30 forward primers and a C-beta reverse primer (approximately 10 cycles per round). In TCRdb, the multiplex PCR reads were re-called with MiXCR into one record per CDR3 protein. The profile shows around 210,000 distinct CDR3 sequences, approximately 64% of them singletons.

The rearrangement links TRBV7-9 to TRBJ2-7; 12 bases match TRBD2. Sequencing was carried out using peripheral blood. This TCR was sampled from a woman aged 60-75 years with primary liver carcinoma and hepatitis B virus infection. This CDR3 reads CASTPRGTSGFEQYF. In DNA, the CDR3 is TGTGCCAGCACACCGAGGGGGACTAGCGGGTTCGAGCAGTACTTC. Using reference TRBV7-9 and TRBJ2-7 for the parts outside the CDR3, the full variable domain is DTGVSQNPRHKITKRGQNVTFRCDPISEHNRLYWYRQTLGQGPEFLTYFQNEAQLEKSRLLSDRFSAERPKGSFSTLEIQRTEQGDSAMYLCASTPRGTSGFEQYFGPGTRLTVT.